This T cell receptor beta chain is drawn from a study of cytomegalovirus exposure and HLA in healthy donors. About the research overall: A prior analysis found about 120 million unique TCR beta sequences from 150 million to 200 million T cells.

Germline trimming cut 3 bases from V and 4 bases from J; bases unmatched to any gene: 12. Germline lookup yields CDR1 SGHRS and CDR2 YFSETQ. The CDR3 consists of 16 residues. Vbeta (60) and Jbeta (13) primers were used in the PCR. Sequenced by immunoSEQ multiplex PCR; TCRdb stores in-frame clones only, minus some. The table has about 180,000 clones, approximately 80% seen once. The chain links TRBV5-1 to TRBJ1-2, with 7 bases lining up with TRBD1. Sequenced: PBMCs. This receptor was identified in a male donor in good health and CMV-seronegative. The CDR3 DNA is TGCGCCAGCAGCTCTTTTGAAGGGGGACAGCCCTATGGCTACACCTTC. As protein: CASSSFEGGQPYGYTF.